Given below is one TCR beta chain in context. Germline loops: CDR1 MGHDK, CDR2 SYGVNS. Germline trimming cut 10 bases from V and 3 bases from J; bases unmatched to any gene: 5. The CDR3 sequence is 12 residues long. This entry is derived from a study of siplizumab effects on memory and regulatory T cells. The protocol was immunoSEQ multiplex PCR, while the TCRdb copy is restricted to in-frame clones and leaves out a portion. Of 100,000 or so clones listed, around 92% were seen once; the top ten hold roughly 2.7%. This chain uses TRBV25-1 with TRBJ2-5, with 7 bases fitting TRBD1. The clonotype comes from a human donor in good health. Some clones in this sample may be carry-over from other donors' samples. What was sequenced was CD4+ T cells sorted from blood. The CDR3 DNA reads as TGTGCCATTAACAGGGGAAAAGAGACCCAGTACTTC. Translation: CAINRGKETQYF.